These T cell receptor beta chains were read from a single sample in a study of memory CD4+ T cells and cytomegalovirus serostatus. Some clones are missing from TCRdb's copy, which holds only in-frame ones; the method was immunoSEQ multiplex PCR. The profile shows tens of thousands of clones, approximately 79% of them singletons. The sample taken for sequencing was memory CD4+ T cells from blood. These receptors all stem from an adult in good health and CMV-seronegative. Both conserved end residues are part of each CDR3. A D gene is named only where the DNA matches it firmly. A clone size is listed for some rows: how often the clone was seen (once, few, many), or a class if it is expanded.

d_call	v_call	j_call	clone_size	cdr3_aa	cdr3_nt
.	TRBV18	TRBJ2-1	few	CASSHEQFF	TGTGCCAGCTCACATGAGCAGTTCTTC
.	TRBV2	TRBJ2-7	.	CASSEGLTEQYF	TGTGCCAGCAGTGAGGGCCTGACCGAGCAGTACTTC
.	TRBV7-9	TRBJ2-1	.	CASSYQGRGNEQFF	TGTGCCAGCAGCTATCAAGGAAGAGGCAATGAGCAGTTCTTC
TRBD1	TRBV10-2	TRBJ1-2	.	CASRVDRGGQGYTF	TGCGCCAGCAGAGTCGACAGGGGAGGTCAGGGCTACACCTTC
TRBD1	TRBV25-1	TRBJ1-2	few	CASSTQTGGHGYTF	TGTGCCAGCAGTACCCAGACAGGGGGCCATGGCTACACCTTC
TRBD1	TRBV19	TRBJ1-5	.	CASRDRDRGNQPQHF	TGTGCCAGTAGGGACCGGGACAGGGGCAATCAGCCCCAGCATTTT
.	TRBV19	TRBJ1-1	.	CASSVPQGNTEAFF	TGTGCCAGTAGTGTGCCACAGGGAAACACTGAAGCTTTCTTT
.	TRBV19	TRBJ1-4	.	CASSRTVNEKLFF	TGTGCCAGTAGTAGGACAGTTAATGAAAAACTGTTTTTT
.	TRBV7-9	TRBJ1-4	.	CASSSAPGRYNEKLFF	TGTGCCAGCAGCTCAGCCCCCGGGAGATATAATGAAAAACTGTTTTTT
.	TRBV27	TRBJ1-2	.	CASSLYRDGYNYGYTF	TGTGCCAGCAGTTTATACCGGGACGGATACAACTATGGCTACACCTTC
.	TRBV30	TRBJ1-2	few	CAWTKGNYGYTF	TGTGCCTGGACCAAGGGAAACTATGGCTACACCTTC
.	TRBV5-6	TRBJ2-3	.	CASSPETGQGLDTQYF	TGTGCCAGCAGCCCCGAAACGGGGCAGGGGCTCGATACGCAGTATTTT
TRBD1	TRBV5-8	TRBJ2-1	once	CASRERTGHNEQFF	TGTGCCAGCAGAGAAAGGACAGGACACAATGAGCAGTTCTTC
TRBD1	TRBV13	TRBJ1-4	.	CASSSGQGVASDFEKLFF	TGTGCCAGCAGCTCCGGACAGGGGGTGGCTTCCGACTTCGAAAAACTGTTTTTT
TRBD2	TRBV2	TRBJ2-7	.	CASRGGSYEQYF	TGTGCCAGCAGGGGAGGGAGTTACGAGCAGTACTTC
TRBD1	TRBV10-3	TRBJ2-6	.	CAILPGQGNSGANVLTF	TGTGCCATCCTTCCGGGACAGGGGAACTCTGGGGCCAACGTCCTGACTTTC
.	TRBV30	TRBJ1-4	.	CAWSVPNYEKLFF	TGTGCCTGGAGTGTACCCAACTATGAAAAACTGTTTTTT
TRBD2	TRBV19	TRBJ2-5	few	CASSDSGTVQETQYF	TGTGCCAGTAGTGATAGCGGGACGGTCCAAGAGACCCAGTACTTC